This is a list of T cell receptor beta chains from one sample in a study of Ad26.COV2.S vaccination and SARS-CoV-2 variants. TCRdb's copy holds only in-frame clones and misses some; the assay was immunoSEQ multiplex PCR. This table has more than 350,000 clones, 90% appearing once. The sequencing used peripheral blood, collected in a trial of Ad26.COV2.S vaccine versus placebo. The origin of the receptors is a person between 18 and 65 years old who received the Ad26.COV2.S COVID-19 vaccine or a placebo. Both conserved end residues are part of each CDR3. D genes are given only for firm matches. Not all rows give a size; the values are once, few, many and, for expanded clones, a class.

clone_size	v_call	d_call	j_call	cdr3_nt	cdr3_aa
NA	TRBV11-2	TRBD2	TRBJ2-5	TGTGCCAGCAGCTTAGATGGTTTAGCGGGAGGGCCGAGGGAGACCCAGTACTTC	CASSLDGLAGGPRETQYF
NA	TRBV7-9	TRBD2	TRBJ2-6	TGTGCCAGCAGCTCCGGGAGGCGGGTAAACTCTGGGGCCAACGTCCTGACTTTC	CASSSGRRVNSGANVLTF
NA	TRBV6-1	TRBD1	TRBJ1-5	TGTGCCAGCAGTGAAGCGTCATGGACAGGCAACAATCAGCCCCAGCATTTT	CASSEASWTGNNQPQHF
NA	TRBV27	NA	TRBJ2-3	TGTGCCAGCAGTTTACTTGGGGGTGGTAGCACAGATACGCAGTATTTT	CASSLLGGGSTDTQYF
NA	TRBV4-3	NA	TRBJ2-7	TGCGCCAGCAGCCAAGATTACCGCGGCAGTTCCTACGAGCAGTACTTC	CASSQDYRGSSYEQYF
NA	TRBV7-9	NA	TRBJ2-2	TGTGCCAGCAGTACCTCGGGCACCGGGGAGCTGTTTTTT	CASSTSGTGELFF
NA	TRBV15	NA	TRBJ2-7	TGTGCCACCAGCAGAGCGGGCTTCTCCTACGAGCAGTACTTC	CATSRAGFSYEQYF
NA	TRBV27	TRBD1	TRBJ1-2	TGTGCCAGCAGTTCGTACAGGGGGGACTATGGCTACACCTTC	CASSSYRGDYGYTF
NA	TRBV18	NA	TRBJ2-7	TGTGCCAGCTCAACAGGCGGGTCGGGTTCCTACGAGCAGTACTTC	CASSTGGSGSYEQYF
NA	TRBV28	TRBD1	TRBJ2-3	TGTGCCAGCAGTTTATGGGGACAGGGGCCAGATACGCAGTATTTT	CASSLWGQGPDTQYF
NA	TRBV4-3	TRBD2	TRBJ2-3	TGCGCCAGCAGCCAAGAAGCCGGGAGGCCAGATACGCAGTATTTT	CASSQEAGRPDTQYF
once	TRBV5-4	TRBD2	TRBJ2-5	TGTGCCTTCCGACTAGCGGAGTACCAAGAGACCCAGTACTTC	CAFRLAEYQETQYF
NA	TRBV20-1	TRBD2	TRBJ2-1	TGCAGTGCTAGTGCGGGAGTTACAAATGAGCAGTTCTTC	CSASAGVTNEQFF
NA	TRBV5-1	TRBD2	TRBJ2-1	TGCGCCAGCAGCCCGCTCTTAGCGGGAGGGCCGGTTGGGCAGTTCTTC	CASSPLLAGGPVGQFF
NA	TRBV11-2	NA	TRBJ2-3	TGTGCCAGTTCAGGGTTGGATACGCAGTATTTT	CASSGLDTQYF
NA	TRBV27	TRBD1	TRBJ1-2	TGTGCCAGCAGTCCAGACAGGGGACCTTACTATGGCTACACCTTC	CASSPDRGPYYGYTF
NA	TRBV5-6	NA	TRBJ1-4	TGTGCCAGCAGCTTGGGGTGGGAAAAACTGTTTTTT	CASSLGWEKLFF
NA	TRBV4-2	NA	TRBJ2-7	TGTGCCAGCAGCCAAGGTCCGGACTACGAGCAGTACTTC	CASSQGPDYEQYF
once	TRBV27	NA	TRBJ2-7	TGTGCCAGCAGCCCCAGCTCCTACGAGCAGTACTTC	CASSPSSYEQYF
NA	TRBV3-1/TRBV3-2	NA	TRBJ2-2	TGTGCCAGCAGCCAAGGGCGGGAACCCACCGGGGAGCTGTTTTTT	CASSQGREPTGELFF
NA	TRBV9	NA	TRBJ1-1	TGTGCCAGCAGCGGTCAGGGGAAGGGCACTGAAGCTTTCTTT	CASSGQGKGTEAFF
NA	TRBV20-1	TRBD1	TRBJ1-1	TGCAGTGCTAGTCCGACAGGGGTTTCGGTTCGGACTGAAGCTTTCTTT	CSASPTGVSVRTEAFF
NA	TRBV30	NA	TRBJ2-4	TGTGCCTGGAACCCTACCGGAGCCAAAAACATTCAGTACTTC	CAWNPTGAKNIQYF
NA	TRBV6-6	TRBD2	TRBJ2-1	TGTGCCAGCAGTTATCAGACTAGCGGGAGATACAATGAGCAGTTCTTC	CASSYQTSGRYNEQFF
NA	TRBV13	NA	TRBJ2-1	TGTGCCAGCAGCTTCGGAGGGTTTGGGCCGGCGGTACACAATGAGCAGTTCTTC	CASSFGGFGPAVHNEQFF
once	TRBV7-9	NA	TRBJ2-1	TGTGCCAGCAGCTTAACTGGGGAGCACAATGAGCAGTTCTTC	CASSLTGEHNEQFF
NA	TRBV4-3	TRBD2	TRBJ2-4	TGCGCCAGCAGCCAAGAATTCCGCGGTAGCGGGAGTTTGGATACCAAAAACATTCAGTACTTC	CASSQEFRGSGSLDTKNIQYF
NA	TRBV2	TRBD1	TRBJ1-5	TGTGCCAGCAGTGACTCGACAGGGAAGGGGTTCCAGCCCCAGCATTTT	CASSDSTGKGFQPQHF
once	TRBV5-4	NA	TRBJ2-2	TGTGCCAGGGGTGGGGACACCGGGGAGCTGTTTTTT	CARGGDTGELFF
NA	TRBV19	NA	TRBJ1-1	TGTGCCAGTATGGCCGGGGACCGGGGCACTGAAGCTTTCTTT	CASMAGDRGTEAFF